The clone carrying this T cell receptor beta chain was observed a few times. Its antigen is not identified. Investigators reverse transcribed all isolated RNA, so they sequenced expressed TCRB transcripts. Sequencing used immunoSEQ multiplex PCR; TCRdb keeps in-frame clones, though not all of them. The data hold hundreds of thousands of clones, with about an eighth observed a single time. The data stem from a study of beta chain features in type 1 diabetes. The study's findings and limits: Shorter TCRB CDR3s, moderately but significantly so, marked every one of the four CD4+ subsets in Type 1 diabetes patients. VDJ junctions from patients with type 1 diabetes contained fewer insertions and more deletions. PCR might favor shorter templates, equally in patients and controls.

The V gene lost 11 bases and the J gene lost 0 bases, with 17 bases spanning the gap. CDR3 size: 15 residues. CDR1 and CDR2 (germline): SEHNR, FQNEAQ (reference sequence). The chain recombines TRBV7-9 with TRBJ1-3; D remains ambiguous. Sequencing was performed on naive CD4+ T cells from blood. This receptor was obtained from a woman younger than 30 in good health. CDR3 loop: CAVFFTATSGNTIYF. CDR3 in DNA: TGTGCCGTATTTTTCACAGCCACCTCTGGAAACACCATATATTTT.